This T cell receptor beta chain was recorded in a study of blood T cells in healthy people across ages. Study-level points and caveats: CMV status of donors was not determined, possibly confounding expanded clonotype changes.

In its sample, this clonotype was seen a few times. Its antigen remains unidentified. Per the germline V gene, CDR1 is SQVTM and CDR2 is ANQGSEA. The CDR3 sequence is 12 residues long. V gave up 8 bases and J gave up 10 bases; unmatched junction bases: 7. A second roughly 6 to 11 cycle PCR used barcoded and J-beta primers. TCRdb re-derived calls from the 5' RACE reads in MiXCR, one entry per CDR3 protein. The sample contains roughly 1,800,000 distinct CDR3 sequences, around half of which appear only once. Material: blood. The chain carries TRBV29-1 and TRBJ2-1, with TRBD1 identical over 11 bases. This TCR was recovered from a woman in her forties in good health. In DNA form, the CDR3 reads TGCAGCTCTAGGACAGGGGGCGGAGAGCAGTTCTTC. Encoded protein: CSSRTGGGEQFF.